These T cell receptor beta chains were read from a single sample in a study of shared clonotypes between healthy human individuals. The assay was immunoSEQ multiplex PCR, and TCRdb's table has in-frame clones only and misses some. The sample has millions of clones, roughly 96% seen once. Sequencing was performed on naive CD4+ T cells sorted from blood. The receptor source for this set is a man aged 18-30 years in good health. The CDR3 runs from the conserved cysteine through the conserved F or W. A D gene is named only where the DNA matches it firmly. Size values are once, few and many counts, or a class for expanded clones, and some rows have none.

d_call j_call clone_size v_call cdr3_aa cdr3_nt
NA TRBJ1-4 NA TRBV11-2 CASGRGAGINEKLFF TGTGCCAGCGGAAGAGGTGCGGGGATTAATGAAAAACTGTTTTTT
NA TRBJ2-5 NA TRBV27 CASSLRGTETQYF TGTGCCAGCAGTTTGAGGGGAACGGAGACCCAGTACTTC
NA TRBJ1-1 NA TRBV5-1 CASSHGSTEAFF TGCGCCAGCAGTCATGGGAGCACTGAAGCTTTCTTT
NA TRBJ1-2 NA TRBV6-1 CASSEASPYGYTF TGTGCCAGCAGTGAAGCATCTCCCTATGGCTACACCTTC
TRBD2 TRBJ2-1 NA TRBV9 CASSTGTSDNNEQFF TGTGCCAGCAGCACCGGGACTAGCGATAACAATGAGCAGTTCTTC
NA TRBJ1-2 once TRBV11-2 CASSPKTAMGYTF TGTGCCAGCAGCCCGAAGACAGCCATGGGCTACACCTTC
NA TRBJ1-1 NA TRBV18 CASSLRQESEAFF TGTGCCAGCTCACTCCGACAGGAATCTGAAGCTTTCTTT
TRBD1 TRBJ2-7 NA TRBV7-9 CASSLPDRGPYEQYF TGTGCCAGCAGCTTACCGGACAGGGGACCCTACGAGCAGTACTTC
TRBD2 TRBJ2-1 NA TRBV7-9 CASSPRAGGGANEQFF TGTGCCAGCAGCCCTCGAGCGGGCGGGGGAGCCAATGAGCAGTTCTTC
NA TRBJ2-6 NA TRBV30 CAWSADPYYGRGHSGANVLTF TGTGCCTGGAGTGCCGATCCCTATTACGGGCGGGGCCACTCTGGGGCCAACGTCCTGACTTTC
NA TRBJ2-7 once TRBV2 CASRSLRSDEQYF TGTGCCAGCAGAAGTCTGAGAAGTGACGAGCAGTACTTC
TRBD2 TRBJ2-7 NA TRBV2 CASSQREPPYEQYF TGTGCCTCATCTCAGCGGGAACCACCCTACGAGCAGTACTTC
TRBD2 TRBJ2-7 NA TRBV18 CASSPRWTSGSLDEQYF TGTGCCAGCTCACCACGTTGGACTAGCGGGAGTCTCGACGAGCAGTACTTC
NA TRBJ2-1 NA TRBV10-3 CAIGRSDEQFF TGTGCCATCGGGAGGAGCGATGAGCAGTTCTTC
TRBD2 TRBJ2-1 NA TRBV5-1 CASSATSGLYNEQFF TGCGCCAGCAGCGCGACTAGCGGGTTGTACAATGAGCAGTTCTTC
NA TRBJ2-7 once TRBV6-6 CASTNPGAEQYF TGTGCCAGCACTAACCCAGGGGCCGAGCAGTACTTC
TRBD1 TRBJ1-1 NA TRBV10-3 CAISDRDRGPNTEAFF TGTGCCATCAGTGACCGAGACAGGGGGCCGAACACTGAAGCTTTCTTT
NA TRBJ2-3 NA TRBV4-3 CASSLRDWQTDTQYF TGCGCCAGCAGCCTTCGGGACTGGCAAACAGATACGCAGTATTTT
NA TRBJ1-2 NA TRBV6-5 CASSLRETNYGYTF TGTGCCAGCAGCCTCAGGGAGACTAACTATGGCTACACCTTC
TRBD2 TRBJ2-7 NA TRBV6-1 CASSRPGLASYEQYF TGTGCCAGCAGTAGACCGGGACTAGCCTCCTACGAGCAGTACTTC
NA TRBJ1-1 once TRBV11-3 CASRGSGTEAFF TGTGCCAGCAGAGGGTCGGGGACTGAAGCTTTCTTT
NA TRBJ2-1 NA TRBV13 CASRARPGGQFF TGTGCCAGCAGAGCTAGACCCGGGGGGCAGTTCTTC
TRBD1 TRBJ1-4 NA TRBV6-1 CASSEFRGPNEKLFF TGTGCCAGCAGTGAATTCAGGGGGCCGAATGAAAAACTGTTTTTT
TRBD2 TRBJ2-3 NA TRBV6-4 CASSVLAGVSTDTQYF TGTGCCAGCAGCGTTCTAGCGGGAGTTAGCACAGATACGCAGTATTTT
NA TRBJ2-2 NA TRBV18 CASSPQGKNTGELFF TGTGCCAGCTCACCTCAAGGGAAGAACACCGGGGAGCTGTTTTTT
TRBD2 TRBJ2-7 NA TRBV5-1 CASSLGFSGGPTYSSYEQYF TGCGCCAGCAGCTTGGGCTTTAGCGGGGGACCCACCTATAGCTCCTACGAGCAGTACTTC
TRBD1 TRBJ2-3 NA TRBV6-5 CASSHGTGSTDTQYF TGTGCCAGCAGTCACGGGACAGGGAGCACAGATACGCAGTATTTT
TRBD2 TRBJ2-5 NA TRBV9 CASSVLPAGGEETQYF TGTGCCAGCAGCGTCCTCCCAGCGGGGGGCGAAGAGACCCAGTACTTC
NA TRBJ1-1 NA TRBV20-1 CSAFPGTEAFF TGCAGTGCGTTCCCCGGCACTGAAGCTTTCTTT
NA TRBJ1-2 few TRBV4-1 CASSQGAVNYGYTF TGCGCCAGCAGCCAAGGTGCAGTAAACTATGGCTACACCTTC
NA TRBJ1-6 NA TRBV9 CASSSPWGEPNSPLHF TGTGCCAGCAGCTCCCCCTGGGGGGAACCTAATTCACCCCTCCACTTT
NA TRBJ2-7 NA TRBV6-1 CASSERPVYEQYF TGTGCCAGCAGTGAACGGCCAGTGTACGAGCAGTACTTC
NA TRBJ1-4 NA TRBV29-1 CSVLRGGLTEKLFF TGCAGCGTCCTAAGGGGGGGGCTCACTGAAAAACTGTTTTTT
NA TRBJ2-7 once TRBV5-1 CASSLQSQGRRRGEQYF TGCGCCAGCAGCTTGCAGAGCCAGGGACGGAGGAGGGGCGAGCAGTACTTC
NA TRBJ1-1 NA TRBV6-5 CASKASLNTEAFF TGTGCCAGCAAGGCCTCATTGAACACTGAAGCTTTCTTT
NA TRBJ1-1 NA TRBV9 CASSVGFETLTEAFF TGTGCCAGCAGCGTAGGATTTGAAACCCTCACTGAAGCTTTCTTT
NA TRBJ1-1 once TRBV6-4 CASSQTGAGNTEAFF TGTGCCAGCAGTCAAACAGGTGCCGGGAACACTGAAGCTTTCTTT
NA TRBJ2-7 NA TRBV11-2 CASSSLFEQYF TGTGCCAGCAGCTCGCTTTTCGAGCAGTACTTC
NA TRBJ1-2 many TRBV7-9 CASSLPNYGYTF TGTGCCAGCAGCTTACCGAACTATGGCTACACCTTC
NA TRBJ2-7 NA TRBV30 CAWSVQGLGYEQYF TGTGCCTGGAGTGTTCAGGGGTTGGGCTACGAGCAGTACTTC
TRBD1 TRBJ2-1 NA TRBV10-1 CASSRDRRQFF TGCGCCAGCAGCCGGGACAGGAGGCAGTTCTTC
NA TRBJ1-6 NA TRBV5-1 CASSLEGDGVSPLHF TGCGCCAGCAGCTTGGAGGGGGATGGAGTTTCACCCCTCCACTTT
TRBD1 TRBJ1-2 NA TRBV11-1 CASSLYGQGDYGYTF TGTGCCAGCAGCTTATATGGACAGGGAGACTATGGCTACACCTTC
NA TRBJ1-2 NA TRBV7-8 CASSLNAGYTF TGTGCCAGCAGCTTAAACGCTGGCTACACCTTC
TRBD2 TRBJ2-5 once TRBV27 CASSFRLAGVETQYF TGTGCCAGCAGTTTTAGGCTAGCGGGGGTGGAGACCCAGTACTTC
TRBD1 TRBJ2-1 once TRBV6-1 CASSKLRQGGNEQFF TGTGCCAGCAGTAAACTTCGACAGGGCGGCAATGAGCAGTTCTTC
TRBD2 TRBJ2-3 NA TRBV2 CASRPGLAGATDTQYF TGTGCCAGCAGACCCGGACTAGCGGGGGCCACAGATACGCAGTATTTT
NA TRBJ1-5 many TRBV5-4 CASSLGPNQPQHF TGTGCCAGCAGCTTGGGTCCTAATCAGCCCCAGCATTTT
NA TRBJ1-3 once TRBV7-2 CASSSQIGGGTGNTIYF TGTGCCAGCAGCTCACAAATTGGCGGGGGGACTGGAAACACCATATATTTT
TRBD2 TRBJ2-7 NA TRBV6-6 CASRAGLGGGEQYF TGTGCCAGCAGGGCTGGTTTAGGCGGGGGCGAGCAGTACTTC
NA TRBJ2-7 NA TRBV5-1 CASSLLTDSYEQYF TGCGCCAGCAGCTTGTTGACAGATTCCTACGAGCAGTACTTC
TRBD1 TRBJ2-1 NA TRBV29-1 CSVEGQGNNEQFF TGCAGCGTTGAGGGACAGGGCAACAATGAGCAGTTCTTC
TRBD2 TRBJ2-5 NA TRBV20-1 CSALGGTPQYF TGCAGTGCCCTCGGGGGGACCCCCCAGTACTTC